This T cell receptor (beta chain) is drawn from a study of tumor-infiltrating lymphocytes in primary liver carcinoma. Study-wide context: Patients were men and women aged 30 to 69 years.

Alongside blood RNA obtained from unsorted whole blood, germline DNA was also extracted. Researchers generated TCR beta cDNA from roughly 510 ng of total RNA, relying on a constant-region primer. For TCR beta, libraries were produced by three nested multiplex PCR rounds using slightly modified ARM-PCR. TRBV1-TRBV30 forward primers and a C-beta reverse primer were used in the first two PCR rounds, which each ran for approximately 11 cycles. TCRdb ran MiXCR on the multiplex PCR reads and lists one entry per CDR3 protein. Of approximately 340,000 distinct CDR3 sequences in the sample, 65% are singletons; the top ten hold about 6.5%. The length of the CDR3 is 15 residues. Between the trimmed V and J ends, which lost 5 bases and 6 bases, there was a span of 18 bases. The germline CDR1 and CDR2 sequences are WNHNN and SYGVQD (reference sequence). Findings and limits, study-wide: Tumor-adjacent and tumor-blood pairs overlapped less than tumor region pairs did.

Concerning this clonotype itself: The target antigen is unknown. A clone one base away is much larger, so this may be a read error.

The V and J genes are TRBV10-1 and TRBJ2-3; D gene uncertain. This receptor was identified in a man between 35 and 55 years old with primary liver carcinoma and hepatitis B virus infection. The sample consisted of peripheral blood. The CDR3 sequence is CASSKDEQLPDTQYF. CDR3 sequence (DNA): TGCGCCAGCAGTAAAGACGAGCAGCTTCCGGATACGCAGTATTTT.